Included here is one TCR beta chain sequence, with context. Its antigen is still unknown. Nothing much larger sits one base from this clone, and base qualities are not available. These data come from a study of blood T cells in healthy people across ages (dated by TCRdb to between 2014 and 2017). The study in broad terms: In model experiments, template switching captured about one uniquely barcoded TCR beta cDNA molecule for every two T cells. For two donors (one aged 18 to 30 and one aged 80 or older), the study analyzed two additional independent replicas of 1 million unique cDNA reads from the same blood draw. Using deep sequencing normalized with unique cDNA molecular identifiers, the study measured how TCR beta repertoire diversity changes with age. Donors were grouped into four age groups: young (average about 15 years), middle-aged (about 38), aged (around 60) and long-lived (less than 85). To avoid experimental bias, donors of different ages were randomly spread across the sequencing lanes.

The method behind the library was 5' RACE. TCRdb lists the instrument as Illumina HiSeq 2500. The second PCR ran for about 7 to 11 cycles and used a J-beta primer mix along with a sample-barcoded 5' primer. A unique molecular identifier was introduced onto each TCR beta cDNA molecule by a template-switch 5' adaptor carrying 12 random nucleotides. At least 2.5 million CDR3-containing paired-end reads were obtained from each sample. All of the RNA was converted into first-strand cDNA using the Mint cDNA synthesis kit, with a TRBC-specific oligonucleotide serving as the primer. Following uracil-DNA glycosylase treatment, a first 18-cycle PCR with universal primers M1SS and BC2_uni_R was performed on all cDNA. Processing in the source paper ran as follows. For normalization, 1 million high-quality reads were randomly selected from each sample, with every read carrying a distinct molecular identifier. Reads sharing molecular identifiers were discarded rather than binned into consensus sequences. CDR3 identification, clonotype clustering and error correction used MiTCR with a Q25 quality threshold and the strictest error-elimination algorithm. A nonparametric unseen species model with Euler transformation was used to estimate lower-bound total TCR beta diversity. TCRdb applied fastp at Q25 and MiXCR to the public reads, then kept only in-frame beta chains. Every distinct CDR3 protein forms one entry, paired with its most common genes and DNA. These V and J calls rely on TCRdb rather than the paper's analysis. For this sample the table gives roughly 800,000 distinct CDR3 sequences, of which roughly 64% were detected only once. Together, the top ten hold 20% to 25% of the sample.

Study-wide findings and limitations: Because donor CMV infection status was unknown, age-related changes in expanded clonotypes were potentially confounded. As age increased, observed TCR beta diversity per million T cells dropped in a roughly linear way, and a significant reduction was already evident by age about 40. Estimates of total diversity from one million sequenced T cells were regarded as lower bounds and underestimates. Compared with the aged group, the long-lived group had more naive CD4+ T cells, fewer expanded clones and increased TCR diversity, suggesting age selection. Conclusive comparison of naive and antigen-experienced compartments was prevented by the profiling of bulk unsorted PBMCs. The percentage of naive T cells measured by flow cytometry correlated strongly with observed TCR beta diversity.

The CDR3 measures 14 amino acids from cysteine to phenylalanine. Just CDR3 DNA is preserved here, 42 bases in frame from base 1. Cut back by 5 bases and 5 bases, the V and J ends lie 13 bases apart. From a lookup of the germline V gene, CDR1 and CDR2 are SGHAT and FQNNGV. The donors were around 39 Caucasian individuals from Russia, aged roughly 6 to 100 years, who were systemically healthy. Around 9.8 milliliters of peripheral blood were collected from each donor into EDTA-treated Vacutainer tubes. Ficoll-Paque density-gradient centrifugation was used to isolate PBMCs, with at least 7 million per sample. Trizol reagent was used to extract total RNA from the PBMCs, yielding at least 5 micrograms per sample. Naive CD45RAhigh/CD27high T cell percentages were measured by flow cytometry on a PBMC aliquot from every donor.

This clonotype was obtained from a man younger than 40 in good health. The chain joins TRBV11-2 to TRBJ2-1, with no confidently assigned D gene. Sequenced sample: blood. Here the CDR3 is given as CASSPVHANNEQFF. The base sequence is TGTGCCAGCAGCCCAGTCCATGCCAACAATGAGCAGTTCTTC.